The T cell receptor (beta chain) under discussion was sequenced for a study of blood T cell repertoires in COVID-19. For the study at large: COVID-19 samples from acute and convalescent phases originated in the United States, Italy and Spain. The analysed material was cDNA or gDNA that came from T cells, B-cell-depleted T cells, or PBMCs.

In the study's own analysis: Scientists estimated how many nucleated cells there were by amplifying reference gene primers. TCRdb's copy holds only in-frame clones and misses some; the assay was immunoSEQ multiplex PCR. V and J calls and clone size follow that table, whereas D and trimming were derived from the DNA. The sample carries just over 90,000 clones, 85% to 90% recorded once. V lost 5 bases, J lost 7 bases, and 10 bases stayed unmatched. This CDR3 contains 14 residues. Germline V lookup: CDR1 MNHEY, CDR2 SVGAGI. Sequenced: peripheral blood. This sequence joins TRBV6-5 and TRBJ1-2, with 7 bases matching TRBD1. The receptor comes from a human donor with active COVID-19. The donor label of this sample is uncertain. DNA of the CDR3: TGTGCCAGCAGTCGAGACAGGGACGGAATTGGCTACACCTTC. Translation gives CASSRDRDGIGYTF.